These 13 T cell receptor beta chains were all obtained from the same sample, sequenced in a study of T cell changes during pregnancy in multiple sclerosis. TCRdb keeps only in-frame clones here, not all; method: immunoSEQ multiplex PCR. The top ten clones hold approximately 0.62% of a sample with just under 45,000 clones, 80% to 95% of them seen once. Sequenced here: CD4+ T cells from peripheral blood mononuclear cells, sampled in the first trimester of pregnancy. These receptors all stem from a female donor with multiple sclerosis, enrolled in a pregnancy study.

The rearrangement uses TRBV11-2 and TRBJ1-1; 7 bases fit TRBD1. The CDR3 is 17 residues long. Germline CDR1 and CDR2: SGHAT and FQNNGV. J lost 4 bases, V lost 1 base, and 12 bases had no gene match. CDR3 loop: CASSLATGVRRRTEAFF. The DNA of the CDR3 is TGTGCCAGCAGCTTAGCAACAGGGGTAAGGCGGCGCACTGAAGCTTTCTTT.

The chain has TRBV7-2 and TRBJ2-1, with 10 bases matching TRBD1. The length of the CDR3 is 14 residues. The germline CDR1 and CDR2 sequences are SGHTA and FQGNSA. J lost 9 bases, V lost 10 bases, and 12 bases had no gene match. CDR3 region: CATTGTGAFGEQFF. The CDR3 nucleotides read TGTGCCACGACCGGGACAGGGGCCTTCGGTGAGCAGTTCTTC.

The V gene is TRBV28, the J gene TRBJ1-1; D is possibly TRBD1 (5 bases). The V and J ends lost 3 bases and 11 bases respectively, with 13 bases between them. Germline V lookup: CDR1 MDHEN, CDR2 SYDVKM. The CDR3 is made up of 12 amino acids. CDR3 bases: TGTGCCAGCAGTTTGGTGGGGGGGAGGGCTTTCTTT. Amino acid sequence: CASSLVGGRAFF.

The V and J genes are TRBV6-5 and TRBJ1-2, with TRBD1 matching 7 bases. CDR1 and CDR2 (germline): MNHEY, SVGAGI. This CDR3 is built from 13 residues. After removal of 0 bases from V and 7 bases from J, the junction contained 2 bases not matched to a gene. CDR3 region: CASSYSDRIGYTF. The CDR3 DNA sequence: TGTGCCAGCAGTTACTCGGACAGGATTGGCTACACCTTC.

This clone is a singleton in its sample. The chain joins TRBV7-2 to TRBJ2-7; 11 nucleotides align to TRBD1. The ends lost 1 base at V and 5 bases at J; junction bases unmatched: 10. The CDR3 covers 17 residues. Germline assignment: CDR1 SGHTA and CDR2 FQGNSA. CDR3 amino acids: CASSLVSGQGARNEQYF. The CDR3 DNA follows: TGTGCCAGCAGCTTAGTATCCGGACAGGGGGCGCGGAACGAGCAGTACTTC. The full variable domain, with the rest looked up from reference TRBV7-2 and TRBJ2-7, is GAGVSQSPSNKVTEKGKDVELRCDPISGHTALYWYRQSLGQGLEFLIYFQGNSAPDKSGLPSDRFSAERTGGSVSTLTIQRTQQEDSAVYLCASSLVSGQGARNEQYFGPGTRLTVT.

V gene TRBV7-8 combines with J gene TRBJ2-4, with a possible D match to TRBD2 (6 bases). V was pared by 5 bases and J by 6 bases, with 23 bases between. This CDR3 contains 17 residues. Germline CDR1 SGHVS, CDR2 FQNEAQ. CDR3 in DNA: TGTGCCAGCAGCCTAGGGGATTGGGCGGGGCGGGGAAACATTCAGTACTTC. This translates into CASSLGDWAGRGNIQYF.

The chain has TRBV6-4 and TRBJ1-2; 7 bases line up with TRBD1. The CDR3 extends over 13 amino acids. V shed 6 bases and J 7 bases; nucleotides not matched to a gene: 8. The germline V gene has CDR1 MRHNA and CDR2 SNTAGT. CDR3 bases: TGTGCCAGCAGAGGCGACAGGGTTGTTGGCTACACCTTC. This gives the protein CASRGDRVVGYTF.

The rearrangement links TRBV4-3 to TRBJ1-1, with D possibly TRBD1 on 6 matching bases. Between the trimmed V and J ends, which lost 7 bases and 3 bases, there was a span of 15 bases. Germline CDR1 and CDR2: LGHNA and YSLEER. The CDR3 totals 14 residues. The CDR3 bases are TGCGCCAGCACCATGAAGTCAGGGGACACTGAAGCTTTCTTT. It yields the protein CASTMKSGDTEAFF.

The rearrangement links TRBV11-1 to TRBJ2-1; 8 nucleotides agree with TRBD1. The CDR3 is 17 amino acids. V lost 5 bases and J lost 8; bases outside the gene matches: 17. In germline, CDR1 is SGHAT, CDR2 FQDESV (reference sequence). The CDR3 DNA reads as TGTGCCAGCAGCCACGGTAAAGAGGTCAGGGGGCTCGATGAGCAGTTCTTC. Translating it yields CASSHGKEVRGLDEQFF.

The gene calls are TRBV10-3 and TRBJ2-1; D remains unclear. Germline lookup yields CDR1 ENHRY and CDR2 SYGVKD. The CDR3 spans 14 residues. The V and J ends lost 3 bases and 4 bases respectively, with 10 bases between them. CDR3 loop: CAISDLAQYNEQFF. In nucleotides, the CDR3 is TGTGCCATCAGTGATTTGGCTCAATACAATGAGCAGTTCTTC.

V gene TRBV19 combines with J gene TRBJ2-3; D is possibly TRBD2 (6 bases). V was clipped by 7 bases and J by 2 bases, with 13 bases between them. The germline gives CDR1 LNHDA, CDR2 SQIVND (reference sequence). This CDR3 has 14 residues. CDR3 sequence: CASTPGGNTDTQYF. The CDR3 DNA reads as TGTGCCAGTACCCCCGGCGGGAACACAGATACGCAGTATTTT.

In this sample, this clone turned up a few times. This chain connects TRBV6-6 to TRBJ1-2; weak D call: TRBD1 (6 bases). V was pared by 4 bases and J by 14 bases, with 20 bases between. The CDR3 has 13 amino acids. Germline V gene lookup returns CDR1 MNHNY and CDR2 SVGAGI (reference sequence). The CDR3 coding sequence is TGTGCCAGCAGTTCACGGGGGGCGGCCCTTGGAACCTTC. Translating it yields CASSSRGAALGTF.

This clone was seen a handful of times. The J gene is TRBJ2-5, the V gene TRBV28, with D possibly being TRBD2 (7 bases). Germline V gene data show CDR1 as MDHEN and CDR2 as SYDVKM. This CDR3 is built from 16 residues. Trimming pared 3 bases from V and 5 bases from J, leaving 19 bases between. CDR3 sequence (DNA): TGTGCCAGCAGTTTCCTCGGTTTGGGGGGGCTCGAGACCCAGTACTTC. Its translation: CASSFLGLGGLETQYF.